The text below deals with one T cell receptor beta chain. Germline CDR1 LGHNA, CDR2 YSLEER. V lost 0 bases, J lost 4 bases, and 9 bases stayed unmatched. There are 18 residues in the CDR3. This sample is part of a study of blood T cell repertoires in COVID-19. In the original workflow: Scientists estimated how many nucleated cells there were by amplifying reference gene primers. Sequencing was performed with immunoSEQ multiplex PCR; in TCRdb, only in-frame clones are kept and a portion is missing. V, J and clone size are those of that table, while D and trimming were read from the DNA. This table holds some 350,000 clones, around 86% found once. Seattle patients were enrolled while actively infected and followed longitudinally.

The clonotype originates from a woman in her forties or fifties with COVID-19, enrolled during active disease. The chain is built from TRBV4-3 and TRBJ2-1, with TRBD2 matching 10 bases. Sample: peripheral blood. In DNA, the CDR3 is TGCGCCAGCAGCCAAGATGCAACTAGCGGGAAAGGATACAATGAGCAGTTCTTC. This sequence encodes CASSQDATSGKGYNEQFF.